A single sample is the source of the 25 T cell receptor beta chains below, sequenced in a study of graft-versus-host responses after intestinal transplantation. Their antigen targets remain unknown. The method was immunoSEQ multiplex PCR; TCRdb's version includes in-frame clones alone and lacks a portion of them. This sample has about 90,000 clones; approximately 95% occur once, and the top ten carry 1% to 1.4%. Material: unstimulated CD8+ T cells sorted from spleen or lymph node cells, obtained before transplant. These receptors came from a human donor who was the organ donor for an intestinal transplant.

The chain uses TRBV10-3 and TRBJ2-7; D is undetermined. The V end lost 3 bases, the J end lost 1 base, and 7 bases lay between the germline ends. Germline V gene data show CDR1 as ENHRY and CDR2 as SYGVKD. The CDR3 extends over 13 amino acids. The CDR3 DNA sequence: TGTGCCATCAGTGACACTTCGTCCTACGAGCAGTACTTC. Translating it yields CAISDTSSYEQYF.

V is TRBV2 and J is TRBJ2-7, with D tentatively TRBD2 (6 bases). The CDR3 extends over 12 amino acids. V lost 9 bases, J lost 2 bases, and 11 bases lay in between. Per germline, CDR1 SNHLY and CDR2 FYNNEI. The CDR3 nucleotides are TGTGCCAGTGGACGGGGGACCTACGAGCAGTACTTC. Its protein is CASGRGTYEQYF.

This clone was seen a single time. The V and J genes are TRBV15 and TRBJ2-1; 7 positions agree with TRBD2. This CDR3 has 15 residues. The ends lost 3 bases at V and 4 bases at J; junction bases unmatched: 6. CDR1 and CDR2 (germline): LNHNV, YYDKDF (reference sequence). CDR3 sequence (DNA): TGTGCCACCAGCAGGGTCGGGGAGGGGTACAATGAGCAGTTCTTC. Its protein is CATSRVGEGYNEQFF.

This chain uses TRBV29-1 with TRBJ1-1; D is undetermined. Germline lookup yields CDR1 SQVTM and CDR2 ANQGSEA. The ends were cut back, 1 base at V and 7 bases at J, with 10 bases in the middle. The CDR3 is made up of 12 amino acids. The CDR3 loop reads CSVEVPPSEAFF. The CDR3 DNA sequence: TGCAGCGTTGAAGTGCCGCCCAGTGAAGCTTTCTTT.

V usage is TRBV19 and J usage is TRBJ1-5, with D maybe TRBD1 (6 bases). V was trimmed by 8 bases and J by 7 bases, leaving 12 bases between them. Germline V lookup: CDR1 LNHDA, CDR2 SQIVND (reference sequence). The CDR3 covers 12 residues. CDR3 sequence: CASRARGQPQHF. DNA for the CDR3: TGTGCCAGTCGGGCGAGGGGGCAGCCCCAGCATTTT.

The chain links TRBV19 to TRBJ2-3; the match to TRBD2 covers 10 bases. V shed 5 bases and J 6 bases; nucleotides not matched to a gene: 14. Germline values: CDR1 LNHDA, CDR2 SQIVND (reference sequence). The CDR3 totals 17 residues. Here the CDR3 DNA reads TGTGCCAGTAGTGGGGCTAGCGGGAGAATCTATGGGGATACGCAGTATTTT. Its translation is CASSGASGRIYGDTQYF.

This chain joins TRBV4-2 and TRBJ2-7, with D unresolved. From germline, CDR1 is LGHNA and CDR2 YNFKEQ. The CDR3 extends over 14 amino acids. V lost 1 base and J 7 bases, leaving 14 bases between the germline ends. This CDR3 reads CASSQGIIAGEQYF. The CDR3 DNA is TGTGCCAGCAGCCAAGGAATAATAGCTGGGGAGCAGTACTTC.

V and J are TRBV9 and TRBJ2-1; TRBD1 is a possible D gene (6 bases). Per the germline V gene, CDR1 is SGDLS and CDR2 is YYNGEE. There are 14 residues in the CDR3. Trimming stripped 4 bases from V and 6 bases from J, with 14 bases between. CDR3 sequence (DNA): TGTGCCAGCAGCAACCGGGGCAGGGGCAATGAGCAGTTCTTC. It specifies CASSNRGRGNEQFF. The full variable domain, rest sourced from reference TRBV9 and TRBJ2-1, is DSGVTQTPKHLITATGQRVTLRCSPRSGDLSVYWYQQSLDQGLQFLIQYYNGEERAKGNILERFSAQQFPDLHSELNLSSLELGDSALYFCASSNRGRGNEQFFGPGTRLTVL.

This rearrangement joins TRBV28 to TRBJ2-1; 7 bases fit TRBD2. The CDR3 is made up of 16 amino acids. CDR1 MDHEN and CDR2 SYDVKM come from the germline V gene. Losses at the gene ends were 5 bases for V and 4 bases for J; bases not matched to a gene: 11. The CDR3 DNA sequence: TGTGCCAGCAGTCCTTGGGAGGGAAGCGGTTACAATGAGCAGTTCTTC. It encodes CASSPWEGSGYNEQFF.

A few counts support this clone. The chain uses TRBV6-6 and TRBJ1-1; no definite D call. Trimming removed 7 bases from V and 10 bases from J, with 16 bases in between. The CDR3 extends over 12 amino acids. Per germline, CDR1 MNHNY and CDR2 SVGAGI (reference sequence). The CDR3, as DNA: TGTGCCAGCACTCCAACGGATCGGGTAGCTTTCTTT. It is translated as CASTPTDRVAFF.

This chain joins TRBV7-2 and TRBJ1-1; 8 nucleotides match TRBD1. V trimming: 5 bases; J trimming: 4 bases; junction bases outside the gene matches: 6. Germline V gene data show CDR1 as SGHTA and CDR2 as FQGNSA. The CDR3 has 14 amino acids. CDR3 protein: CASSPGTGGTEAFF. The CDR3 DNA reads TGTGCCAGCAGCCCGGGCACAGGGGGCACTGAAGCTTTCTTT.

The rearrangement uses TRBV7-9 and TRBJ2-7; TRBD2 aligns across 8 bases. V shed 7 bases, J shed 2 bases, and the junction held 10 bases outside the gene matches. The CDR3 loop spans 15 amino acids. Germline CDR1 is SEHNR and CDR2 is FQNEAQ (reference sequence). The CDR3 DNA is TGTGCCAGCACCCCCGCTAGCGGGCTTCCCTACGAGCAGTACTTC. Residues: CASTPASGLPYEQYF. Looking up the rest from reference TRBV7-9 and TRBJ2-7 gives the full variable domain: DTGVSQNPRHKITKRGQNVTFRCDPISEHNRLYWYRQTLGQGPEFLTYFQNEAQLEKSRLLSDRFSAERPKGSFSTLEIQRTEQGDSAMYLCASTPASGLPYEQYFGPGTRLTVT.

This clone occurred once. V is TRBV19 and J is TRBJ1-5, with D perhaps matching TRBD1 (5 bases). V was trimmed by 5 bases and J by 7 bases, leaving 12 bases between them. The CDR3 has 13 amino acids. From germline, CDR1 is LNHDA and CDR2 SQIVND (reference sequence). CDR3 bases: TGTGCCAGTAGTTGGGGGGTGGGGCAGCCCCAGCATTTT. It yields the protein CASSWGVGQPQHF.

V gene TRBV7-9 combines with J gene TRBJ1-4; the D is unclear. CDR1 and CDR2 (germline): SEHNR, FQNEAQ (reference sequence). The length of the CDR3 is 14 residues. Trimming cost V 5 bases and J 2 bases, with 9 bases left between them. As DNA, the CDR3 is TGTGCCAGCAGCCCCCCCCCGACTAATGAAAAACTGTTTTTT. It specifies CASSPPPTNEKLFF. Filled out from reference TRBV7-9 and TRBJ1-4, the complete variable domain reads DTGVSQNPRHKITKRGQNVTFRCDPISEHNRLYWYRQTLGQGPEFLTYFQNEAQLEKSRLLSDRFSAERPKGSFSTLEIQRTEQGDSAMYLCASSPPPTNEKLFFGSGTQLSVL.

The V and J genes are TRBV5-1 and TRBJ2-3, with 16 positions matching TRBD2. Germline values: CDR1 SGHRS, CDR2 YFSETQ. This CDR3 region has 14 residues. V lost 1 base to trimming and J lost 15 bases; unmatched junction nucleotides: 5. CDR3 amino acids: CASSLSGLAGGGYF. The CDR3 nucleotides are TGCGCCAGCAGCTTGTCGGGACTAGCGGGGGGGGGCTATTTT.

The rearrangement joins TRBV19 to TRBJ1-2; weak D call: TRBD1 (6 bases). The V and J ends lost 7 bases and 8 bases respectively, with 17 bases between them. The V gene's germline CDR1 is LNHDA and CDR2 SQIVND (reference sequence). This CDR3 is built from 13 residues. The CDR3 sequence: CASIMPGHGGYTF. CDR3 DNA sequence: TGTGCCAGTATCATGCCGGGACATGGGGGCTACACCTTC. Full variable domain (remainder filled in from reference TRBV19 and TRBJ1-2): DGGITQSPKYLFRKEGQNVTLSCEQNLNHDAMYWYRQDPGQGLRLIYYSQIVNDFQKGDIAEGYSVSREKKESFPLTVTSAQKNPTAFYLCASIMPGHGGYTFGSGTRLTVV.

The gene calls are TRBV7-2 and TRBJ1-1; no firm D call. The CDR3 contains 12 residues. V was trimmed by 1 base and J by 7 bases, leaving 7 bases between them. Germline CDR1 reads SGHTA; CDR2 reads FQGNSA. CDR3 region: CASSLGPGEAFF. CDR3 sequence (DNA): TGTGCCAGCAGCTTAGGGCCGGGTGAAGCTTTCTTT.

The gene calls are TRBV28 and TRBJ2-1, with D possibly being TRBD2 (6 bases). The CDR3 runs to 12 residues. Trimming removed 3 bases from V and 10 bases from J, with 10 bases in between. Germline V lookup: CDR1 MDHEN, CDR2 SYDVKM. Written as DNA, the CDR3 is TGTGCCAGCAGTTTCCCCAGCGGGGAGCAGTTCTTC. Its protein is CASSFPSGEQFF.

The chain carries TRBV4-1 and TRBJ2-3; 11 nucleotides line up with TRBD2. The junction had 8 bases not matched to a gene; V was cut back by 2 bases and J by 4 bases. The CDR3 contains 17 residues. Looked up from germline, CDR1 is MGHRA and CDR2 is YSYEKL. CDR3: CASSQMPSGGLPDTQYF. The DNA for the CDR3 is TGCGCCAGCAGCCAAATGCCTAGCGGGGGGCTACCAGATACGCAGTATTTT.

With regard to this clone: Other DNA variants within this sample encode the same CDR3. The chain is built from TRBV27 and TRBJ2-7, with D maybe TRBD1 (5 bases). Germline V lookup: CDR1 MNHEY, CDR2 SMNVEV (reference sequence). This CDR3 has 15 amino acids. The ends were cut back, 5 bases at V and 0 bases at J, with 14 bases in the middle. Here the CDR3 reads CASSPGPVPSYEQYF. The CDR3 DNA reads TGTGCCAGCAGTCCAGGGCCGGTCCCCTCCTACGAGCAGTACTTC.

The chain couples TRBV5-6 to TRBJ2-6; a weak D match, TRBD1 (6 bases). The ends were cut back, 3 bases at V and 0 bases at J, with 13 bases in the middle. Per germline, CDR1 SGHDT and CDR2 YYEEEE. This CDR3 is built from 17 residues. CDR3 sequence (DNA): TGTGCCAGCAGCTGGGGGCCGGGTTACTCTGGGGCCAACGTCCTGACTTTC. This encodes CASSWGPGYSGANVLTF. Supplemented by reference TRBV5-6 and TRBJ2-6, the full variable domain reads DAGVTQSPTHLIKTRGQQVTLRCSPKSGHDTVSWYQQALGQGPQFIFQYYEEEERQRGNFPDRFSGHQFPNYSSELNVNALLLGDSALYLCASSWGPGYSGANVLTFGAGSRLTVL.

V usage is TRBV30 and J usage is TRBJ2-7; D might be TRBD2 (7 bases). CDR1 and CDR2 (germline): GTSNPN, SVGIG (reference sequence). The CDR3 contains 13 residues. Trimming took off 2 bases at V and 5 bases at J, with 13 bases between the two ends. CDR3 sequence (DNA): TGTGCCTGGAGTAAGAGGGGGGGAGACGAGCAGTACTTC. Translating it yields CAWSKRGGDEQYF.

The genes are TRBV7-9 and TRBJ2-7; tentative D call: TRBD1 (5 bases). With 7 bases removed from V and 4 bases from J, the gap between germline ends came to 17 bases. Germline CDR1 is SEHNR and CDR2 is FQNEAQ (reference sequence). The CDR3 is 14 residues long. CDR3 sequence reads: CASNADTEPYEQYF. In DNA form, the CDR3 reads TGTGCCAGCAACGCGGACACAGAGCCATACGAGCAGTACTTC.

The V gene is TRBV5-6, the J gene TRBJ2-3; D call uncertain. This CDR3 is built from 13 residues. Trimming stripped 2 bases from V and 4 bases from J, with 8 bases between. CDR1 and CDR2 from the germline V gene are SGHDT and YYEEEE. The CDR3 here is CASSFGRADTQYF. CDR3 sequence (DNA): TGTGCCAGCAGCTTCGGCCGGGCAGATACGCAGTATTTT.

The V gene is TRBV15, the J gene TRBJ1-4, with D maybe TRBD1 (6 bases). This CDR3 has 16 residues. Germline V gene sequence: CDR1 LNHNV, CDR2 YYDKDF (reference sequence). V was clipped by 1 base and J by 4 bases, with 13 bases between them. In DNA form, the CDR3 reads TGTGCCACCAGCAGAGGGTCCGCAGGGGATAATGAAAAACTGTTTTTT. This sequence encodes CATSRGSAGDNEKLFF.